The table lists the clone carrying this TCR beta chain with a few counts. Its antigen remains unidentified. The entry originates in a study of cytomegalovirus exposure and HLA in healthy donors. Findings and limits, study-wide: Roughly even sequencing depth across donors was the assumption behind the presence/absence analyses. A later analysis by the authors found several of the most significant clusters apparently linked to common viral pathogens.

V gave up 2 bases and J gave up 3 bases, with 16 bases separating them. The CDR3 runs to 15 residues. Germline assignment: CDR1 GTSNPN and CDR2 SVGIG (reference sequence). A multiplex PCR was run with 60 Vbeta primers and 13 Jbeta primers. Assay used: immunoSEQ multiplex PCR; TCRdb lists only in-frame clones, some missing. The sample has approximately 150,000 clones; about 80% are singletons. The sequenced material came from PBMCs. This chain connects TRBV30 to TRBJ1-1; D may be TRBD1 (5 bases). The source is a woman aged 30 to 39 in good health and CMV-seropositive. In DNA form, the CDR3 reads TGTGCCTGGAGTCCCTCCCGACAGCATTACACTGAAGCTTTCTTT. Its translation is CAWSPSRQHYTEAFF. Drawing the rest from reference TRBV30 and TRBJ1-1, the complete variable domain is SQTIHQWPATLVQPVGSPLSLECTVEGTSNPNLYWYRQAAGRGLQLLFYSVGIGQISSEVPQNLSASRPQDRQFILSSKKLLLSDSGFYLCAWSPSRQHYTEAFFGQGTRLTVV.